This record concerns one T cell receptor (beta chain) sequence. Its antigen remains unknown. V shed 2 bases and J shed 7 bases, with 7 bases lying between them. The germline V gene has CDR1 KGHSH and CDR2 LQKENI. This CDR3 has 12 residues. This sample stems from a study of cytomegalovirus exposure and HLA in healthy donors. About the study: The 120 or so validation repertoires used a platform that matched the one used for the approximately 670 first-cohort repertoires, as a later analysis reported.

General study findings and limits: A subsequent analysis found that TCR clusters from the first cohort also tended to co-occur in the 90 to 150 validation repertoires, with approximately 95% of cluster scores above 0. Cytomegalovirus-associated TCR beta chains were listed, numbering 150 to 200. Rare sequences made up most TCRs, while some public TCRs were found in many donors.

The protocol was immunoSEQ multiplex PCR, while the TCRdb copy is restricted to in-frame clones and leaves out a portion. The sample yields about 150,000 clones, roughly 93% seen once. Sequenced input: PBMCs. This clonotype was sampled from a man younger than 35 in good health and CMV-seropositive. J is TRBJ2-3 and V is TRBV18; tentatively, D is TRBD1 (5 bases). The CDR3 sequence: CASSPRGNTQYF. The CDR3 nucleotides read TGTGCCAGCTCACCAAGGGGAAATACGCAGTATTTT. The variable domain in full, with the rest retrieved from reference TRBV18 and TRBJ2-3, is NAGVMQNPRHLVRRRGQEARLRCSPMKGHSHVYWYRQLPEEGLKFMVYLQKENIIDESGMPKERFSAEFPKEGPSILRIQQVVRGDSAAYFCASSPRGNTQYFGPGTRLTVL.